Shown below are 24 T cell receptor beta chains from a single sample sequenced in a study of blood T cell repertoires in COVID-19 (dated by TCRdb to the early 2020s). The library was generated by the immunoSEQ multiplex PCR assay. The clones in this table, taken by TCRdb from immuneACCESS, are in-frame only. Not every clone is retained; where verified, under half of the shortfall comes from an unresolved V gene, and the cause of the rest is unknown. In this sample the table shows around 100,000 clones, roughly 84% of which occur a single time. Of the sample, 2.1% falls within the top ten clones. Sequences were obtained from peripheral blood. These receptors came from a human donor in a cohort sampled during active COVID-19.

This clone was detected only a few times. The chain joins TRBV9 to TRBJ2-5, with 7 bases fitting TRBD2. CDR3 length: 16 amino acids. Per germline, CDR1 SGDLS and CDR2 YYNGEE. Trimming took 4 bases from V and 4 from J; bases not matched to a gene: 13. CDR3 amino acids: CASSHSWGGVGETQYF. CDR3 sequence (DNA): TGTGCCAGCAGCCACTCCTGGGGGGGAGTAGGAGAGACCCAGTACTTC.

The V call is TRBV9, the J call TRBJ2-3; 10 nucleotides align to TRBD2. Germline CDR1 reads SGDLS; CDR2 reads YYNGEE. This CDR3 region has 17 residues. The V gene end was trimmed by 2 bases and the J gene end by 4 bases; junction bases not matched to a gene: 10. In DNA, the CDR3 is TGTGCCAGCAGCGTGGTCCTAGCGGGAGACGTGGCAGATACGCAGTATTTT. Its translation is CASSVVLAGDVADTQYF. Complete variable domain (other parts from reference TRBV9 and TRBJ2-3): DSGVTQTPKHLITATGQRVTLRCSPRSGDLSVYWYQQSLDQGLQFLIQYYNGEERAKGNILERFSAQQFPDLHSELNLSSLELGDSALYFCASSVVLAGDVADTQYFGPGTRLTVL.

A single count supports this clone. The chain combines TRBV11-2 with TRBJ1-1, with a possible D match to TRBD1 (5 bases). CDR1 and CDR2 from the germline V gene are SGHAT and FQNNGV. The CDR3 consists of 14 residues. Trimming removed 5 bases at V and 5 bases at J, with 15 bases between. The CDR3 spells CASSLQDRRTEAFF. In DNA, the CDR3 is TGTGCCAGCAGCCTACAGGACCGGAGAACTGAAGCTTTCTTT.

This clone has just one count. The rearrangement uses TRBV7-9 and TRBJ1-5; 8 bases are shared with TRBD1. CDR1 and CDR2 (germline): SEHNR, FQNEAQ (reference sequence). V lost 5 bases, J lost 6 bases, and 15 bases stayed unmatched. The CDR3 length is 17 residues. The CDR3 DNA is TGTGCCAGCAGCGACGGACGGAGGGACAGGCGCGGTCAGCCCCAGCATTTT. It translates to CASSDGRRDRRGQPQHF.

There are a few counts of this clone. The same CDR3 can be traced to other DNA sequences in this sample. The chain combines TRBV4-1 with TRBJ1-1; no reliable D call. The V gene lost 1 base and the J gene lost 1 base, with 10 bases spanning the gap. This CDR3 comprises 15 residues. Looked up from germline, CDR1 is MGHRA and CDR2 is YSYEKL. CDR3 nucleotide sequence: TGCGCCAGCAGCCAAGTGGGAGGACCGAACACTGAAGCTTTCTTT. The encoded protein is CASSQVGGPNTEAFF.

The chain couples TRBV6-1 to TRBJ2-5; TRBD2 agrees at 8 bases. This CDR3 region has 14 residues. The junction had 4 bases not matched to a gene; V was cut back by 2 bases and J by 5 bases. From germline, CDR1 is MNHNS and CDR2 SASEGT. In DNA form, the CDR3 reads TGTGCCAGCAGTGAAATGCGGGGGGCGGAGACCCAGTACTTC. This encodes CASSEMRGAETQYF.

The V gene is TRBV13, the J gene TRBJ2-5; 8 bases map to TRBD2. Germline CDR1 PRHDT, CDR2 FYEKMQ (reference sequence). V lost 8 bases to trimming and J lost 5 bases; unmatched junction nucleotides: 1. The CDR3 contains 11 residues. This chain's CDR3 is CASRGGETQYF. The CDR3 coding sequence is TGTGCCAGCCGGGGGGGGGAGACCCAGTACTTC.

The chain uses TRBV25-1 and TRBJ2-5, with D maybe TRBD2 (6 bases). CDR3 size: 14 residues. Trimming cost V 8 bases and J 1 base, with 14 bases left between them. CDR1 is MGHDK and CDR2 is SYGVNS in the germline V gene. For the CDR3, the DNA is TGTGCCAGCCACCCGGGGGACTTCCAAGAGACCCAGTACTTC. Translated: CASHPGDFQETQYF. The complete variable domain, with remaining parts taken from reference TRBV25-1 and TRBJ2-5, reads EADIYQTPRYLVIGTGKKITLECSQTMGHDKMYWYQQDPGMELHLIHYSYGVNSTEKGDLSSESTVSRIRTEHFPLTLESARPSHTSQYLCASHPGDFQETQYFGPGTRLLVL.

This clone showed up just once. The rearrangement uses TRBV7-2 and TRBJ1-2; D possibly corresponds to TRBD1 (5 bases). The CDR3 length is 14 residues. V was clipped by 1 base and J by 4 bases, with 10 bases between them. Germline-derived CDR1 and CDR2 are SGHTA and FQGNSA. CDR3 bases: TGTGCCAGCAGCTTAGAGGGCAGGGCCTATGGCTACACCTTC. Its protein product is CASSLEGRAYGYTF.

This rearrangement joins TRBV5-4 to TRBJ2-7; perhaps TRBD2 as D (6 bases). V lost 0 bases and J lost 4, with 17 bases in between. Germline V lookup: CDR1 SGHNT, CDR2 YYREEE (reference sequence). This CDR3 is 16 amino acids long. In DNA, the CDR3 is TGTGCCAGCAGCTTGGGGGGCCCCGCGGGACCTTACGAGCAGTACTTC. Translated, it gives CASSLGGPAGPYEQYF.

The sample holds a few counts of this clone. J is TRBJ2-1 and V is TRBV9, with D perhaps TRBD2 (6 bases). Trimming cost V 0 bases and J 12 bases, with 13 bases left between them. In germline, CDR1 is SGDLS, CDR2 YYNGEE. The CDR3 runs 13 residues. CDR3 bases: TGTGCCAGCAGCGTAGATGGGGGGAGTTGGCAGTTCTTC. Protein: CASSVDGGSWQFF.

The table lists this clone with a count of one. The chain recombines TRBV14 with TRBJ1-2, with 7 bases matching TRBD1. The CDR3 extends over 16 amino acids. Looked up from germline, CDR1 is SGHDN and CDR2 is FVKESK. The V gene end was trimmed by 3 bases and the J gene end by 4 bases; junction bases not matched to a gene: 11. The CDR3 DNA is TGTGCCAGCAGCCAGATGCTGACAGGGATAGCCTATGGCTACACCTTC. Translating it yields CASSQMLTGIAYGYTF.

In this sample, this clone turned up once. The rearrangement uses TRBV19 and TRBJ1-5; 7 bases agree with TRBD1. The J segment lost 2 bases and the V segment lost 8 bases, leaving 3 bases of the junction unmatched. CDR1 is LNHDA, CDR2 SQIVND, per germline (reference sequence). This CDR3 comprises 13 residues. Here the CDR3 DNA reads TGTGCCAGTGGAGACAGGGGCAATCAGCCCCAGCATTTT. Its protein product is CASGDRGNQPQHF.

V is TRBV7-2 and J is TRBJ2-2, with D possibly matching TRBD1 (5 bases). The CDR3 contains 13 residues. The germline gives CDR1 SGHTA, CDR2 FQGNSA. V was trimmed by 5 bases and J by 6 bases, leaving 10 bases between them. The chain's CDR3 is CASSQQGPGELFF. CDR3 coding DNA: TGTGCCAGCAGCCAGCAGGGCCCCGGGGAGCTGTTTTTT.

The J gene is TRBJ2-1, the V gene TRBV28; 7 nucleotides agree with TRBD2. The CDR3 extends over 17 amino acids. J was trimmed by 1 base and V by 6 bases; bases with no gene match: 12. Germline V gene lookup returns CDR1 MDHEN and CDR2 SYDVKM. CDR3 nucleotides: TGTGCCAGCAGCACCCTTCGGGAGGAATTATCCTACAATGAGCAGTTCTTC. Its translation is CASSTLREELSYNEQFF.

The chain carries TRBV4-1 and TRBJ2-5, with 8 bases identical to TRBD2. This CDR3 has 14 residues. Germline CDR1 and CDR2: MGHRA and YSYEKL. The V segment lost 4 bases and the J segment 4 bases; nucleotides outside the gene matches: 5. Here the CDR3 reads CASSRLTSVETQYF. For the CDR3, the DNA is TGCGCCAGCAGCCGGCTGACTAGCGTAGAGACCCAGTACTTC.

The CDR3 DNA is TGCGCCAGCAGTCAACTAGCGGGGGAGCAGTTCTTC. Its protein product is CASSQLAGEQFF. The rearrangement uses TRBV5-1 and TRBJ2-1; TRBD2 matches 10 bases. Per the germline V gene, CDR1 is SGHRS and CDR2 is YFSETQ. J was trimmed by 10 bases and V by 5 bases; bases with no gene match: 3. The CDR3 has 12 residues.

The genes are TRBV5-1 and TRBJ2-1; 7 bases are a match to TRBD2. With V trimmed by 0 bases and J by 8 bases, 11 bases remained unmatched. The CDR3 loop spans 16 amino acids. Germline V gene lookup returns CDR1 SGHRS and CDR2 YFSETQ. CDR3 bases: TGCGCCAGCAGCTTGGAGTCGGGGGGATTTGGGGATGAGCAGTTCTTC. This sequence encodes CASSLESGGFGDEQFF.

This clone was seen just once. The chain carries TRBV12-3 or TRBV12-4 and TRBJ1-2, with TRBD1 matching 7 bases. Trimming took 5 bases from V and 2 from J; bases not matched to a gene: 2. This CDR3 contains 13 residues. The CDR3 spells CASSGQDNYGYTF. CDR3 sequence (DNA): TGTGCCAGCAGTGGACAGGACAACTATGGCTACACCTTC.

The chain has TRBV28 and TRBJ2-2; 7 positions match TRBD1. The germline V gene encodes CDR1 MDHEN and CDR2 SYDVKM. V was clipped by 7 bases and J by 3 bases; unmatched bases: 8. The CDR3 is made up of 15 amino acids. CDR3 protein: CASTEQGLYTGELFF. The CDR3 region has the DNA TGTGCCAGCACCGAACAGGGGCTCTACACCGGGGAGCTGTTTTTT. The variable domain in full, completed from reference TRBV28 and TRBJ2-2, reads DVKVTQSSRYLVKRTGEKVFLECVQDMDHENMFWYRQDPGLGLRLIYFSYDVKMKEKGDIPEGYSVSREKKERFSLILESASTNQTSMYLCASTEQGLYTGELFFGEGSRLTVL.

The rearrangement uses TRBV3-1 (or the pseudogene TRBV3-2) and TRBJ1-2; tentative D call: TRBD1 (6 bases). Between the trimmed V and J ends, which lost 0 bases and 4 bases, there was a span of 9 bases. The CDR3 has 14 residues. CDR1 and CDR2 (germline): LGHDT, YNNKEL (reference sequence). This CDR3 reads CASSQEQGPYGYTF. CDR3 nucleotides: TGTGCCAGCAGCCAAGAACAGGGTCCCTATGGCTACACCTTC.

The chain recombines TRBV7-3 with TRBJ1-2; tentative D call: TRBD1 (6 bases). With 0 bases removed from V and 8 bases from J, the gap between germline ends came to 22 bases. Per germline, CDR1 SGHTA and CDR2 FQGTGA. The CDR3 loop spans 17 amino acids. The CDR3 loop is CASSLTPAGQRSLGYTF. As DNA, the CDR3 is TGTGCCAGCAGCTTAACCCCAGCTGGACAGCGGTCCCTAGGCTACACCTTC.

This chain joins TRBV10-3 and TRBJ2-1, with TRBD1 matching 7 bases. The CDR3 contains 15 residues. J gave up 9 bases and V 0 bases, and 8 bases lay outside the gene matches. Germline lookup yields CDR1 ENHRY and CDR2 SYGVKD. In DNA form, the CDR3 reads TGTGCCATCAGTGAGTCGACAGGGCCAGGTGGTGAGCAGTTCTTC. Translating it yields CAISESTGPGGEQFF.

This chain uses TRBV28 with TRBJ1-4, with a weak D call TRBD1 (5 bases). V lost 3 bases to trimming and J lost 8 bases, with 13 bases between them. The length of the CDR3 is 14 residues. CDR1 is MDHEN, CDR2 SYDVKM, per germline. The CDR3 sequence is CASSLGPREEKLFF. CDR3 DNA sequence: TGTGCCAGCAGTTTGGGACCCCGGGAGGAAAAACTGTTTTTT.